This T cell receptor beta chain was retrieved from a study of blood T cell repertoires in COVID-19. Method: immunoSEQ multiplex PCR; TCRdb's copy keeps in-frame clones and lacks some. Among around 300,000 clones listed, 85% were seen once. CDR3 size: 13 residues. CDR1 and CDR2 from the germline V gene are LNHDA and SQIVND (reference sequence). V was shortened by 6 bases and J by 3 bases, with 9 bases between the two germline ends. The source material was peripheral blood. The sequence came from a human donor in a cohort sampled during active COVID-19. This chain uses TRBV19 with TRBJ1-5; tentatively, D is TRBD1 (6 bases). Written as DNA, the CDR3 is TGTGCCAGTAGGTACAGGGCCAATCAGCCCCAGCATTTT. Its translation: CASRYRANQPQHF.